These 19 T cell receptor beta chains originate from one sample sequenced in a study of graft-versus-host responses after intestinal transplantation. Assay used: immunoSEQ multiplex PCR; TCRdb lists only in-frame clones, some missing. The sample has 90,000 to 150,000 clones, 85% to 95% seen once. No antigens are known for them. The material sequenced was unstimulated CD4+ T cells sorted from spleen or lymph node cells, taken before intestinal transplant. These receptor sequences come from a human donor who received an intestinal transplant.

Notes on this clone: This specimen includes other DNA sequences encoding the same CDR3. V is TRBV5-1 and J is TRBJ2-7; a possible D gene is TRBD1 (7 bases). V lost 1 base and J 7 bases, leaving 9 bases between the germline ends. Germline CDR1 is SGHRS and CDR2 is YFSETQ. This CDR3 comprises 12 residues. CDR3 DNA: TGCGCCAGCAGCTTGCAGGGGGGAGAGCAGTACTTC. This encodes CASSLQGGEQYF.

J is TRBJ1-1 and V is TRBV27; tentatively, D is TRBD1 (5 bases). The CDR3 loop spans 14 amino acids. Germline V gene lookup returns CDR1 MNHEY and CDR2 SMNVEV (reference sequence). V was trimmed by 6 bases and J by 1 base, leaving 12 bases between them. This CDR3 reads CASRKQETNTEAFF. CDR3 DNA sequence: TGTGCCAGCAGAAAACAGGAAACGAACACTGAAGCTTTCTTT.

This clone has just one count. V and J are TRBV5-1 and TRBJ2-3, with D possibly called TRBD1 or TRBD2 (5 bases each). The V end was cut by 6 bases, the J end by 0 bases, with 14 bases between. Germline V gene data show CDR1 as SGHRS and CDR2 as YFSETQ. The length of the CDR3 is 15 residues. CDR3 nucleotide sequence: TGCGCCAGCATGACGGGACCCCCTAGCACAGATACGCAGTATTTT. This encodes CASMTGPPSTDTQYF.

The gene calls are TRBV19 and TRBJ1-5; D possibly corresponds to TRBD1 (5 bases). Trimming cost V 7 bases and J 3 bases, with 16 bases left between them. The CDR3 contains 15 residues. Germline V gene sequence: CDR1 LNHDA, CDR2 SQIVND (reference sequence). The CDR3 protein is CASNLLGDSNQPQHF. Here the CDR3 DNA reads TGTGCCAGTAACCTACTGGGGGACTCCAATCAGCCCCAGCATTTT.

The CDR3 is CASSLSEDRANYGYTF. The CDR3 region has the DNA TGTGCCAGCAGTTTATCGGAAGACAGGGCTAACTATGGCTACACCTTC. This chain uses TRBV27 with TRBJ1-2, with 7 positions matching TRBD1. V lost 0 bases and J lost 0; bases outside the gene matches: 4. This CDR3 is 16 amino acids long. From germline, CDR1 is MNHEY and CDR2 SMNVEV (reference sequence).

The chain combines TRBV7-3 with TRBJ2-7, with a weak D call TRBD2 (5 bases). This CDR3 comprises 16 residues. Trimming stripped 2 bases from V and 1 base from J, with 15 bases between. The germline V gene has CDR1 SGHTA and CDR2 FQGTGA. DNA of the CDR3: TGTGCCAGCAGCTTATATCCGGGGAAAGGTTCCTACGAGCAGTACTTC. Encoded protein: CASSLYPGKGSYEQYF.

The CDR3 loop reads CASSPRALTNIQYF. CDR3 in DNA: TGTGCCAGCAGTCCCCGAGCACTAACGAACATTCAGTACTTC. The chain has TRBV6-5 and TRBJ2-4; no reliable D call. V lost 5 bases, J lost 7 bases, and 15 bases lay in between. This CDR3 has 14 amino acids. The germline gives CDR1 MNHEY, CDR2 SVGAGI.

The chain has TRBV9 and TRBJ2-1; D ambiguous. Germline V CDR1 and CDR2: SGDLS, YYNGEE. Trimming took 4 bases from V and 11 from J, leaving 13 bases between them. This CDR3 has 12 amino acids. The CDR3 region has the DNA TGTGCCAGCAGCTCCCAAGACTTGAAGCAGTTCTTC. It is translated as CASSSQDLKQFF.

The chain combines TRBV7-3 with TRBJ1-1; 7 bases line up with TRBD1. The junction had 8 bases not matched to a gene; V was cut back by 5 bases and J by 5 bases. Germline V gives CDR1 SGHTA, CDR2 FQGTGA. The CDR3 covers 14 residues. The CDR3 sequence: CASSQQGINTEAFF. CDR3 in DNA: TGTGCCAGCAGCCAACAGGGGATTAATACTGAAGCTTTCTTT.

In DNA, the CDR3 is TGCGCCAGCAGACGAGCCCCTGGGGGGGGGTCGGCCTACGAGCAGTACTTC. Residues: CASRRAPGGGSAYEQYF. V and J are TRBV5-1 and TRBJ2-7, with 7 bases fitting TRBD2. With V trimmed by 5 bases and J by 2 bases, 16 bases remained unmatched. The CDR3 runs 17 residues. The germline V gene encodes CDR1 SGHRS and CDR2 YFSETQ.

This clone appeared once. The CDR3 DNA reads TGTGCCTGGAGTGTCAACCAAGAGACCCAGTACTTC. Translating gives CAWSVNQETQYF. The chain combines TRBV30 with TRBJ2-5; no reliable D call. V lost 0 bases and J lost 0, with 2 bases in between. Germline V gene sequence: CDR1 GTSNPN, CDR2 SVGIG (reference sequence). The CDR3 has 12 residues.

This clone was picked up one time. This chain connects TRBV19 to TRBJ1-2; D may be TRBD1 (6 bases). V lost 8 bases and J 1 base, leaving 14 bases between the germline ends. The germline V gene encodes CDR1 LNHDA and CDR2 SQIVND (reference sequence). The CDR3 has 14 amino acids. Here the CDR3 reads CASSPWTDNYGYTF. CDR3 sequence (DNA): TGTGCCAGTTCCCCATGGACAGATAACTATGGCTACACCTTC.

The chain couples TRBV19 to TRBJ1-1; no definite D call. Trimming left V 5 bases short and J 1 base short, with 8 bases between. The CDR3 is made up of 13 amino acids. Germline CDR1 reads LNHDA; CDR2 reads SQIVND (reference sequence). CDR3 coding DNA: TGTGCCAGTAGTTCTTATAGGAACACTGAAGCTTTCTTT. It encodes CASSSYRNTEAFF.

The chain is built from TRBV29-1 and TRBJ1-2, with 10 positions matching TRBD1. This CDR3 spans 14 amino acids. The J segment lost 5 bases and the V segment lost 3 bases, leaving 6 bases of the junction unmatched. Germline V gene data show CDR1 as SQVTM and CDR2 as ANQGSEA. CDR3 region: CSVERDRGSYGYTF. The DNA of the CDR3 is TGCAGCGTTGAGCGGGACAGGGGTTCGTATGGCTACACCTTC.

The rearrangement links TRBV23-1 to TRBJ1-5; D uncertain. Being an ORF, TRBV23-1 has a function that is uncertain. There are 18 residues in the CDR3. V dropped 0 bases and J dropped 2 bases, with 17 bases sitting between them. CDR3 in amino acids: CASSQSLGQALRNQPQHF. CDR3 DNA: TGCGCCAGCAGTCAATCCTTAGGGCAGGCCCTCCGCAATCAGCCCCAGCATTTT.

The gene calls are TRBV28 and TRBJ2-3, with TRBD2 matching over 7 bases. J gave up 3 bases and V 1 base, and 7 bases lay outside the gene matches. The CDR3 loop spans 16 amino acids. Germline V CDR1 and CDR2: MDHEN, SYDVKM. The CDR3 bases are TGTGCCAGCAGTTTATCGTCGCGGGAGCAGACAGATACGCAGTATTTT. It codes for CASSLSSREQTDTQYF.

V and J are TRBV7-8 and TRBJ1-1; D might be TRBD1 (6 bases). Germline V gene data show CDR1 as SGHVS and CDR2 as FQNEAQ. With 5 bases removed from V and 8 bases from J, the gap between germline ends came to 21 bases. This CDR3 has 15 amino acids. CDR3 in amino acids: CASSSIGRGRGEAFF. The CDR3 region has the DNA TGTGCCAGCAGCAGCATTGGCAGGGGTAGGGGCGAAGCTTTCTTT.

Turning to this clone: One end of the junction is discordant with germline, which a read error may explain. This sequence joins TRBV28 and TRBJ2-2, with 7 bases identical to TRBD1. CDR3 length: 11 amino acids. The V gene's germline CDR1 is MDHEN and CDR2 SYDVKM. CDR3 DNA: TGTGCCGGCAGGGGGACCGGGGAGCTGTTTTTT. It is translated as CAGRGTGELFF.

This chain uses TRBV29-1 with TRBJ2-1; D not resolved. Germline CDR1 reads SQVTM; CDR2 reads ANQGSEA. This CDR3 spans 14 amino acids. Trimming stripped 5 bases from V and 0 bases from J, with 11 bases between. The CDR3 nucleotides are TGCAGCGTTCAGCTGGAGAGCTCCTACAATGAGCAGTTCTTC. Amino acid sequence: CSVQLESSYNEQFF.